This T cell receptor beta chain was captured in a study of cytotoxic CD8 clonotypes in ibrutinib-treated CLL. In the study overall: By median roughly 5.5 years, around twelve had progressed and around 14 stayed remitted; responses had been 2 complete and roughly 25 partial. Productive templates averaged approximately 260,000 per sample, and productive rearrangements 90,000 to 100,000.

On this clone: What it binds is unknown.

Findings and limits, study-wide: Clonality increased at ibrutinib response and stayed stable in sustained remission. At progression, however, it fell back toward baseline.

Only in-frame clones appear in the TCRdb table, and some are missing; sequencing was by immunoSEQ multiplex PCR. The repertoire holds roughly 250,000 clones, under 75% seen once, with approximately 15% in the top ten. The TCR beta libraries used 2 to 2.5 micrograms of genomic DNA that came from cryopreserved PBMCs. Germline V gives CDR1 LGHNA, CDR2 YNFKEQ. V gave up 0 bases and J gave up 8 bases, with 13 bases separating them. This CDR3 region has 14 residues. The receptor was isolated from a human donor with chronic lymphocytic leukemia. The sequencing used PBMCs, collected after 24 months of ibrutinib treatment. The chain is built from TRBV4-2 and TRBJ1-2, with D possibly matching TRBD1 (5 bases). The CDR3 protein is CASSQDPGQGGYTF. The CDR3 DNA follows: TGTGCCAGCAGCCAAGATCCCGGCCAGGGAGGCTACACCTTC.